This T cell receptor beta chain was captured in a study of blood T cell repertoires in COVID-19. Study information: PBMCs, B-cell-depleted T cells, or T cells provided the cDNA or gDNA that made up the material.

Repertoires were generated with immunoSEQ multiplex PCR, while TCRdb's copy carries only in-frame clones and drops some. The table lists about 210,000 clones, roughly four fifths of them singletons, with approximately 8.7% in the top ten. Participant-given clinical history determined each cohort assignment. The sequenced sample consisted of PBMCs or T cells enriched from blood (not recorded which). The sequence was obtained from a man in his forties or fifties who had recovered from COVID-19.

The CDR3: CASSSMRDEQYF. DNA for the CDR3: TGTGCCAGCAGCTCCATGAGGGACGAGCAGTACTTC. The chain links TRBV7-9 to TRBJ2-7; tentatively, D is TRBD2 (5 bases). The CDR3 consists of 12 residues. Trimming took off 4 bases at V and 5 bases at J, with 9 bases between the two ends. In germline, CDR1 is SEHNR, CDR2 FQNEAQ (reference sequence). Supplemented by reference TRBV7-9 and TRBJ2-7, the full variable domain reads DTGVSQNPRHKITKRGQNVTFRCDPISEHNRLYWYRQTLGQGPEFLTYFQNEAQLEKSRLLSDRFSAERPKGSFSTLEIQRTEQGDSAMYLCASSSMRDEQYFGPGTRLTVT.